Given below is one T cell receptor (beta chain) in context. This record belongs to a study of technical replicates of blood from a few donors. Produced via immunoSEQ multiplex PCR; TCRdb's table is partial and in-frame only. The profile covers more than 65,000 clones, with nearly 98% appearing a single time and approximately 0.28% taken by the ten largest. V lost 4 bases to trimming and J lost 6 bases; unmatched junction nucleotides: 5. This CDR3 has 15 amino acids. Germline lookup yields CDR1 SGHTA and CDR2 FQGTGA. This TCR was sampled from a human donor in good health. The sequenced sample consisted of T cells isolated from PBMCs. The gene calls are TRBV7-3 and TRBJ2-1; 11 bases map to TRBD2. In DNA, the CDR3 is TGTGCCAGCAGCTATCTAGCGGGAGGCGGCAATGAGCAGTTCTTC. Translating gives CASSYLAGGGNEQFF.